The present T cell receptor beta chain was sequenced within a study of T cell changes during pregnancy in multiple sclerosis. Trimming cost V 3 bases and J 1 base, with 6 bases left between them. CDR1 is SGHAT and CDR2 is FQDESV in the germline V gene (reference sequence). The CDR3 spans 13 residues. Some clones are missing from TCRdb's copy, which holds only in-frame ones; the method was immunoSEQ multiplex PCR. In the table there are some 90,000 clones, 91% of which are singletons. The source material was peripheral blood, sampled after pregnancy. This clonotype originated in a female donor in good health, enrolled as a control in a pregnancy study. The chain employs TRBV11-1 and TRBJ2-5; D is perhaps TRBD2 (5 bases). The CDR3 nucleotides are TGTGCCAGCAGCTTTGGACTCCAAGAGACCCAGTACTTC. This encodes CASSFGLQETQYF.